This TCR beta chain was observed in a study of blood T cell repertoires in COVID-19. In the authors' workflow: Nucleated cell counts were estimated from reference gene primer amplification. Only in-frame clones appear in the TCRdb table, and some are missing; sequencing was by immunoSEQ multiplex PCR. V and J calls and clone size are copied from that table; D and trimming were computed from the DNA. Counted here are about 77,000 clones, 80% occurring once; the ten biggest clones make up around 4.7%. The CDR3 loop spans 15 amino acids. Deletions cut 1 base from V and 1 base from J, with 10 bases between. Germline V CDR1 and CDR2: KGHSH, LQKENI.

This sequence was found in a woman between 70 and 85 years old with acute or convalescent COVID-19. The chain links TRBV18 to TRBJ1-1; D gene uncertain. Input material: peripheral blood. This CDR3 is CASSPLPQPNTEAFF. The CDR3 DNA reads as TGTGCCAGCTCACCACTGCCACAGCCGAACACTGAAGCTTTCTTT.